This TCR beta chain was sequenced in a study of shared clonotypes between healthy human individuals. Study outcomes and limitations: Between a few donors, naive CD4 clonotypes were shared at a level of about 5%. Genetic and exposure-history diversity was limited by the small donor number.

V was pared by 2 bases and J by 5 bases, with 7 bases between. CDR1 is MNHEY and CDR2 is SMNVEV in the germline V gene (reference sequence). This CDR3 has 13 residues. Terminally differentiated effector memory CD45RA+ cells were left out of the naive CD8 fraction, which was CD45RO-negative and positively selected for CCR7. Everyone who donated was a Caucasian adult who lived in Nashville, Tennessee. Notes on this clone: No antigen is known for it.

The assay ran at deep level. The repertoire was sequenced with immunoSEQ multiplex PCR; TCRdb's copy has only in-frame clones and lacks some. Of fewer than 1 million clones detected, approximately 96% appear once; the ten largest clones hold about 0.25%. The sequenced sample was naive CD8+ T cells sorted from blood. V usage is TRBV27 and J usage is TRBJ2-1, with a weak D call TRBD2 (5 bases). This TCR derives from a man aged 25-45 years in good health. CDR3 in amino acids: CASSLDGDNEQFF. In DNA form, the CDR3 reads TGTGCCAGCAGTTTAGACGGGGACAATGAGCAGTTCTTC.